Listed below are T cell receptor beta chains from one sample, sequenced in a study of blood T cells in healthy people across ages. TCRdb independently ran MiXCR on the 5' RACE reads; one entry per CDR3 protein. This table holds fewer than 1 million distinct CDR3 sequences, 40% to 50% found once. Sequenced: blood. These receptors all come from a man aged 60 to 69 in good health. The CDR3 runs from the conserved cysteine through the conserved F or W. D genes are given only for firm matches. The size field is filled for only some rows; it gives once, few, many or a size class.

cdr3_aa: CASSLQGALSNQPQHF
cdr3_nt: TGTGCCAGCAGCTTGCAGGGGGCTCTTAGCAATCAGCCCCAGCATTTT
clone_size: NA
v_call: TRBV7-2
j_call: TRBJ1-5
d_call: TRBD1

cdr3_aa: CASSKGGLSYNSPLHF
cdr3_nt: TGTGCCAGCAGCAAAGGGGGGTTGTCCTATAATTCACCCCTCCACTTT
clone_size: NA
v_call: TRBV3-1
j_call: TRBJ1-6
d_call: NA

cdr3_aa: CASSPTGLDRRFF
cdr3_nt: TGTGCCAGCTCACCCACCGGGTTAGACAGGCGGTTCTTC
clone_size: NA
v_call: TRBV18
j_call: TRBJ2-1
d_call: NA

cdr3_aa: CAISRGQYF
cdr3_nt: TGTGCCATCAGTCGTGGGCAGTATTTT
clone_size: few
v_call: TRBV10-3
j_call: TRBJ2-3
d_call: NA

cdr3_aa: CASRGRGQETQYF
cdr3_nt: TGTGCCAGCAGAGGACGGGGCCAAGAGACCCAGTACTTC
clone_size: many
v_call: TRBV27
j_call: TRBJ2-5
d_call: NA

cdr3_aa: CASSYPGKGKQYF
cdr3_nt: TGTGCCAGCAGTTACCCCGGGAAGGGGAAGCAGTACTTC
clone_size: NA
v_call: TRBV6-6
j_call: TRBJ2-5
d_call: NA

cdr3_aa: CASSEVKDVFLSYNEQFF
cdr3_nt: TGTGCCAGCAGTGAAGTTAAGGACGTCTTTCTCTCCTACAATGAGCAGTTCTTC
clone_size: few
v_call: TRBV2
j_call: TRBJ2-1
d_call: NA

cdr3_aa: CASSERKGTYGYTF
cdr3_nt: TGTGCCAGCAGTGAACGGAAGGGAACTTATGGCTACACCTTC
clone_size: few
v_call: TRBV6-1
j_call: TRBJ1-2
d_call: NA

cdr3_aa: CASRSTGRPSYEQYF
cdr3_nt: TGTGCCAGCAGGTCTACCGGACGGCCCTCCTACGAGCAGTACTTC
clone_size: NA
v_call: TRBV14
j_call: TRBJ2-7
d_call: NA

cdr3_aa: CASSAVRGQGEQYF
cdr3_nt: TGTGCCAGCAGCGCGGTTAGGGGGCAGGGCGAGCAGTACTTC
clone_size: few
v_call: TRBV7-2
j_call: TRBJ2-7
d_call: TRBD1

cdr3_aa: CASSVGGTGGTEAFF
cdr3_nt: TGTGCCAGCAGCGTAGGAGGGACAGGGGGGACTGAAGCTTTCTTT
clone_size: NA
v_call: TRBV9
j_call: TRBJ1-1
d_call: TRBD1

cdr3_aa: CASSTLDRDDSPLHF
cdr3_nt: TGTGCCAGCAGCACCCTGGACAGGGATGACTCACCCCTCCACTTT
clone_size: NA
v_call: TRBV9
j_call: TRBJ1-6
d_call: TRBD1

cdr3_aa: CSALFLAGGSDTQYF
cdr3_nt: TGCAGTGCCCTCTTCCTAGCGGGGGGTTCAGATACGCAGTATTTT
clone_size: NA
v_call: TRBV20-1
j_call: TRBJ2-3
d_call: TRBD2

cdr3_aa: CASSQDRGTPFEQYF
cdr3_nt: TGCGCCAGCAGCCAAGATCGAGGGACACCCTTCGAGCAGTACTTC
clone_size: few
v_call: TRBV4-3
j_call: TRBJ2-7
d_call: NA

cdr3_aa: CASSLFGISPLHF
cdr3_nt: TGTGCCAGCAGCTTATTCGGAATTTCACCCCTCCACTTT
clone_size: few
v_call: TRBV5-5
j_call: TRBJ1-6
d_call: NA

cdr3_aa: CSVEDRAQGNEQYF
cdr3_nt: TGCAGCGTTGAAGATCGGGCACAGGGAAACGAGCAGTACTTC
clone_size: few
v_call: TRBV29-1
j_call: TRBJ2-7
d_call: NA

cdr3_aa: CASSPVRTSQETQYF
cdr3_nt: TGTGCCAGCAGCCCGGTAAGGACATCGCAAGAGACCCAGTACTTC
clone_size: NA
v_call: TRBV14
j_call: TRBJ2-5
d_call: NA

cdr3_aa: CSALEEPGQGGFF
cdr3_nt: TGCAGTGCACTAGAGGAACCGGGACAGGGAGGGTTCTTC
clone_size: NA
v_call: TRBV20-1
j_call: TRBJ2-1
d_call: TRBD1

cdr3_aa: CASSSVGLMNTEAFF
cdr3_nt: TGCGCCAGCAGCTCCGTAGGGTTGATGAACACTGAAGCTTTCTTT
clone_size: few
v_call: TRBV5-1
j_call: TRBJ1-1
d_call: NA

cdr3_aa: CASSFSASGGNTDTQYF
cdr3_nt: TGTGCCAGCAGTTTTTCGGCTAGCGGGGGGAACACAGATACGCAGTATTTT
clone_size: NA
v_call: TRBV28
j_call: TRBJ2-3
d_call: TRBD2

cdr3_aa: CASSPRGAGTFF
cdr3_nt: TGTGCCAGCAGCCCCAGGGGTGCGGGGACGTTCTTC
clone_size: NA
v_call: TRBV6-2/TRBV6-3
j_call: TRBJ2-1
d_call: NA

cdr3_aa: CASSLGGGTGEEEAFF
cdr3_nt: TGTGCCAGCAGCTTAGGGGGGGGGACAGGGGAAGAGGAAGCTTTCTTT
clone_size: once
v_call: TRBV7-2
j_call: TRBJ1-1
d_call: TRBD1

cdr3_aa: CASSQTSYEQYF
cdr3_nt: TGTGCCAGCAGCCAAACTTCCTACGAGCAGTACTTC
clone_size: many
v_call: TRBV3-1
j_call: TRBJ2-7
d_call: NA

cdr3_aa: CASSYGRTSGSGYEQYF
cdr3_nt: TGTGCCAGCAGTTACGGCCGGACTAGCGGGTCTGGTTACGAGCAGTACTTC
clone_size: NA
v_call: TRBV6-2/TRBV6-3
j_call: TRBJ2-7
d_call: TRBD2